This T cell receptor beta chain was observed in a study of blood T cell repertoires in COVID-19. Study summary: The samples span acute and convalescent COVID-19 from the United States, Italy and Spain. PBMCs, B-cell-depleted T cells, or T cells provided the cDNA or gDNA that made up the material.

Authors' analysis steps: Reference gene primer amplification gave estimated nucleated cell counts. Assay used: immunoSEQ multiplex PCR; TCRdb lists only in-frame clones, some missing. V and J calls and clone size are given by that table; D and trimming were obtained from the DNA. The data contain about 410,000 clones, around 89% of them singletons. CDR3 length: 16 amino acids. Germline loops: CDR1 MNHEY, CDR2 SVGEGT. V was clipped by 2 bases and J by 0 bases, with 10 bases between them. The rearrangement links TRBV6-2 or TRBV6-3 to TRBJ1-4; D is perhaps TRBD1 (5 bases). Sequenced input: peripheral blood. The receptor comes from a woman in her forties with COVID-19, enrolled during active disease. In nucleotides, the CDR3 is TGTGCCAGCAGTTACCTCAGGGCATCAACTAATGAAAAACTGTTTTTT. Its protein is CASSYLRASTNEKLFF.